The 31 T cell receptor beta chains reported below all come from one sample, sequenced in a study of CD8 T cells in ankylosing spondylitis. Study-level results: A motif of seven or eight highly homologous TCR beta variants was seen as apparently characteristic of ankylosing spondylitis blood.

What these receptors recognize is not known. Each CDR3 protein is one row after TCRdb ran MiXCR on the 5' RACE reads. This repertoire shows about 400,000 distinct CDR3 sequences, about a fifth found once; its top ten account for less than 20%. The material sequenced was blood, either unsorted or a sorted T cell fraction (not recorded which). These receptors all come from a male donor with ankylosing spondylitis.

This clonotype was observed many times. This chain connects TRBV4-2 to TRBJ1-3; no firm D call. Germline V gene data show CDR1 as LGHNA and CDR2 as YNFKEQ. This CDR3 spans 15 amino acids. V was cut by 4 bases and J by 0 bases, with 10 bases left in between. The CDR3 sequence: CASSPQWSSGNTIYF. CDR3 DNA: TGTGCCAGCAGCCCTCAGTGGAGCTCTGGAAACACCATATATTTT.

This rearrangement joins TRBV28 to TRBJ2-2; 9 nucleotides align to TRBD1. V shed 6 bases and J 4 bases; nucleotides not matched to a gene: 15. Germline V gene data show CDR1 as MDHEN and CDR2 as SYDVKM. The CDR3 loop spans 18 amino acids. Written as DNA, the CDR3 is TGTGCCAGCAGCTTACACCGTCCCGGGACAGGGTCCACCGGGGAGCTGTTTTTT. It translates to CASSLHRPGTGSTGELFF.

The chain carries TRBV12-5 and TRBJ2-3; 9 nucleotides align to TRBD2. V dropped 0 bases and J dropped 2; count of bases not matched to a gene: 6. The CDR3 totals 17 residues. CDR1 is LGHNT, CDR2 FRNRAP, per germline. The CDR3 region is CASGLVASGNYTDTQYF. The CDR3 DNA reads as TGTGCTAGTGGTTTGGTGGCTAGCGGGAATTACACAGATACGCAGTATTTT.

The rearrangement uses TRBV12-3 or TRBV12-4 and TRBJ2-5, with 9 bases matching TRBD2. V shed 2 bases and J 3 bases; nucleotides not matched to a gene: 4. CDR3 length: 15 residues. CDR3 sequence reads: CASSLMSSGEETQYF. The CDR3 DNA reads TGTGCCAGCAGTTTAATGTCTAGCGGGGAAGAGACCCAGTACTTC.

This clonotype was counted only a few times. CDR3 residues: CATNRDRNEKLFF. The CDR3 DNA reads TGTGCCACTAACCGGGACAGGAATGAAAAACTGTTTTTT. The chain combines TRBV6-1 with TRBJ1-4; 8 bases map to TRBD1. The CDR3 runs 13 residues. V trimming: 10 bases; J trimming: 5 bases; junction bases outside the gene matches: 6. Germline CDR1 and CDR2: MNHNS and SASEGT.

This chain connects TRBV14 to TRBJ2-1, with unresolved D. The CDR3 covers 15 residues. V was clipped by 0 bases and J by 8 bases, with 14 bases between them. The V gene's germline CDR1 is SGHDN and CDR2 FVKESK. CDR3 protein: CASSQERASYDEQFF. The DNA of the CDR3 is TGTGCCAGCAGCCAAGAGAGAGCTAGTTATGATGAGCAGTTCTTC.

In its sample, this clonotype was seen a few times. The chain is built from TRBV20-1 and TRBJ2-5, with TRBD1 identical over 7 bases. CDR1 and CDR2 (germline): DFQATT, SNEGSKA (reference sequence). This CDR3 is built from 15 residues. V lost 2 bases to trimming and J lost 4 bases; unmatched junction nucleotides: 10. CDR3 in DNA: TGCAGTGCTAGAACCCACCAACAGGGGCGAGAGACCCAGTACTTC. It specifies CSARTHQQGRETQYF.

The chain recombines TRBV20-1 with TRBJ2-1; 16 nucleotides agree with TRBD2. The CDR3 contains 16 residues. V trimming: 5 bases; J trimming: 8 bases; junction bases outside the gene matches: 9. Germline V gene data show CDR1 as DFQATT and CDR2 as SNEGSKA (reference sequence). CDR3 sequence reads: CSAGRPGLAGGDEQFF. Here the CDR3 DNA reads TGCAGTGCTGGGAGGCCGGGACTAGCGGGGGGGGATGAGCAGTTCTTC.

This clonotype was seen a handful of times. CDR3 bases: TGTGCCAGCAGCCGGGGAACAGGGGACGGGGCCGGGGAGCTGTTTTTT. It translates to CASSRGTGDGAGELFF. The rearrangement joins TRBV6-1 to TRBJ2-2, with TRBD1 identical over 7 bases. Germline V gene sequence: CDR1 MNHNS, CDR2 SASEGT. The CDR3 has 16 amino acids. V trimming: 6 bases; J trimming: 6 bases; junction bases outside the gene matches: 13.

This chain links TRBV4-2 with TRBJ2-2, with 8 bases identical to TRBD2. The CDR3 has 17 residues. Trimming cost V 0 bases and J 4 bases; bases outside gene matches: 7. Per the germline V gene, CDR1 is LGHNA and CDR2 is YNFKEQ. This chain's CDR3 is CASSQDGGAGVTGELFF. The CDR3 nucleotides read TGTGCCAGCAGCCAAGATGGAGGAGCGGGAGTCACCGGGGAGCTGTTTTTT.

This clonotype was recorded a few times. This rearrangement joins TRBV29-1 to TRBJ2-1, with TRBD2 matching over 14 bases. Losses at the gene ends were 8 bases for V and 3 bases for J; bases not matched to a gene: 9. Germline V gives CDR1 SQVTM, CDR2 ANQGSEA. This CDR3 region has 16 residues. CDR3 region: CSIGTSGSPGYNEQFF. CDR3 in DNA: TGCAGCATAGGGACTAGCGGGAGCCCAGGCTACAATGAGCAGTTCTTC.

The V gene is TRBV18, the J gene TRBJ2-7, with 7 bases aligning to TRBD1. After removal of 3 bases from V and 2 bases from J, the junction contained 4 bases not matched to a gene. CDR1 is KGHSH and CDR2 is LQKENI in the germline V gene. The CDR3 spans 14 residues. The CDR3 loop is CASSPTGDPYEQYF. In DNA, the CDR3 is TGTGCCAGCTCACCCACAGGGGACCCCTACGAGCAGTACTTC. The variable domain in full, with the rest retrieved from reference TRBV18 and TRBJ2-7, is NAGVMQNPRHLVRRRGQEARLRCSPMKGHSHVYWYRQLPEEGLKFMVYLQKENIIDESGMPKERFSAEFPKEGPSILRIQQVVRGDSAAYFCASSPTGDPYEQYFGPGTRLTVT.

This chain joins TRBV5-1 and TRBJ2-3, with 7 bases matching TRBD2. Germline V lookup: CDR1 SGHRS, CDR2 YFSETQ. The CDR3 runs to 15 residues. The V gene end was trimmed by 0 bases and the J gene end by 3 bases; junction bases not matched to a gene: 4. The CDR3 reads CASSLGGGTTDTQYF. Written as DNA, the CDR3 is TGCGCCAGCAGCTTGGGGGGAGGGACGACAGATACGCAGTATTTT.

This clonotype was found a few times. V usage is TRBV7-2 and J usage is TRBJ2-4; TRBD2 matches 7 bases. Trimming took 0 bases from V and 7 from J; bases not matched to a gene: 0. The CDR3 loop spans 13 amino acids. CDR1 is SGHTA and CDR2 is FQGNSA in the germline V gene. CDR3 sequence reads: CASSLAGGNIQYF. The CDR3 DNA is TGTGCCAGCAGCTTAGCGGGGGGGAACATTCAGTACTTC. The whole variable domain, remainder taken from reference TRBV7-2 and TRBJ2-4, is GAGVSQSPSNKVTEKGKDVELRCDPISGHTALYWYRQSLGQGLEFLIYFQGNSAPDKSGLPSDRFSAERTGGSVSTLTIQRTQQEDSAVYLCASSLAGGNIQYFGAGTRLSVL.

The V and J genes are TRBV7-2 and TRBJ2-3; 11 bases fit TRBD2. There are 16 residues in the CDR3. V trimming: 6 bases; J trimming: 2 bases; junction bases outside the gene matches: 7. Germline-derived CDR1 and CDR2 are SGHTA and FQGNSA. DNA of the CDR3: TGTGCCAGCAGAATCACTAGCGGGAGTTTCACAGATACGCAGTATTTT. Translated: CASRITSGSFTDTQYF.

Only a few counts were recorded for this clonotype. The chain employs TRBV12-3 or TRBV12-4 and TRBJ2-5; D ambiguous. Between the trimmed V and J ends, which lost 5 bases and 9 bases, there was a span of 13 bases. The CDR3 runs 12 residues. CDR3: CASSPRTMAQYF. As DNA, the CDR3 is TGTGCCAGCAGTCCACGGACGATGGCCCAGTACTTC.

The chain uses TRBV7-9 and TRBJ1-4; TRBD1 matches at 9 bases. Germline V gives CDR1 SEHNR, CDR2 FQNEAQ (reference sequence). V trimming: 6 bases; J trimming: 7 bases; junction bases outside the gene matches: 6. This CDR3 is 14 amino acids long. CDR3 in amino acids: CASRPQGAGEKLFF. CDR3 DNA sequence: TGTGCCAGCAGACCACAGGGGGCGGGTGAAAAACTGTTTTTT. The full variable domain, its missing parts supplied by reference TRBV7-9 and TRBJ1-4, is DTGVSQNPRHKITKRGQNVTFRCDPISEHNRLYWYRQTLGQGPEFLTYFQNEAQLEKSRLLSDRFSAERPKGSFSTLEIQRTEQGDSAMYLCASRPQGAGEKLFFGSGTQLSVL.

This clonotype was counted a few times. The chain links TRBV5-6 to TRBJ2-2; 12 nucleotides match TRBD1. CDR1 and CDR2 from the germline V gene are SGHDT and YYEEEE. J lost 6 bases, V lost 5 bases, and 8 bases had no gene match. The CDR3 contains 16 residues. The CDR3 region has the DNA TGTGCCAGCAGTCCCGGGACAGGGGGCTTGGCCGGGGAGCTGTTTTTT. Amino acid sequence: CASSPGTGGLAGELFF. Variable domain in full (rest from reference TRBV5-6 and TRBJ2-2): DAGVTQSPTHLIKTRGQQVTLRCSPKSGHDTVSWYQQALGQGPQFIFQYYEEEERQRGNFPDRFSGHQFPNYSSELNVNALLLGDSALYLCASSPGTGGLAGELFFGEGSRLTVL.

This clonotype was seen more than once but under ten times. The chain is built from TRBV5-1 and TRBJ2-7; D is undetermined. The V gene lost 3 bases and the J gene lost 3 bases, with 10 bases spanning the gap. This CDR3 has 13 amino acids. Germline V gives CDR1 SGHRS, CDR2 YFSETQ. The CDR3 coding sequence is TGCGCCAGCAGCTCAGACGGCGTCTACGAGCAGTACTTC. This translates into CASSSDGVYEQYF. Full variable domain (remainder filled in from reference TRBV5-1 and TRBJ2-7): KAGVTQTPRYLIKTRGQQVTLSCSPISGHRSVSWYQQTPGQGLQFLFEYFSETQRNKGNFPGRFSGRQFSNSRSEMNVSTLELGDSALYLCASSSDGVYEQYFGPGTRLTVT.

This clonotype was seen only a few times. This chain joins TRBV29-1 and TRBJ2-7; D not resolved. Germline V gene data show CDR1 as SQVTM and CDR2 as ANQGSEA. The CDR3 totals 13 residues. Trimming pared 6 bases from V and 5 bases from J, leaving 17 bases between. CDR3 coding DNA: TGCAGCGTCACAAATCTCGAAGGCCACGAGCAGTACTTC. It codes for CSVTNLEGHEQYF.

The chain joins TRBV6-5 to TRBJ2-3, with D possibly TRBD1 on 6 matching bases. Germline CDR1 and CDR2: MNHEY and SVGAGI. V gave up 2 bases and J gave up 0 bases, with 9 bases separating them. This CDR3 region has 15 residues. The CDR3 here is CASSYRQVSTDTQYF. CDR3 in DNA: TGTGCCAGCAGTTACCGACAGGTTAGCACAGATACGCAGTATTTT.

This chain joins TRBV5-6 and TRBJ2-6; the D is unclear. V lost 6 bases to trimming and J lost 0 bases, with 10 bases between them. CDR3 length equals 15 residues. Germline lookup yields CDR1 SGHDT and CDR2 YYEEEE. The CDR3 sequence is CASKVASSGANVLTF. The CDR3 nucleotides read TGTGCCAGCAAGGTTGCTTCCTCTGGGGCCAACGTCCTGACTTTC.

The chain couples TRBV19 to TRBJ2-7; D may correspond to TRBD1 or TRBD2 (5 bases each). V was shortened by 7 bases and J by 1 base, with 17 bases between the two germline ends. The CDR3 totals 15 residues. Per the germline V gene, CDR1 is LNHDA and CDR2 is SQIVND (reference sequence). The DNA for the CDR3 is TGTGCCAGTATGGGATATAGAGGGGCGTCCTACGAGCAGTACTTC. Protein: CASMGYRGASYEQYF.

The table lists this clonotype with many counts. The genes are TRBV10-3 and TRBJ2-1; D is perhaps TRBD1 (6 bases). V was shortened by 6 bases and J by 0 bases, with 21 bases between the two germline ends. Germline CDR1 is ENHRY and CDR2 is SYGVKD. The CDR3 runs 18 residues. CDR3 amino acids: CAIREQGSMGSSYNEQFF. CDR3 in DNA: TGTGCCATCAGGGAACAGGGTTCCATGGGCAGCTCCTACAATGAGCAGTTCTTC.

The V gene is TRBV5-1, the J gene TRBJ2-7, with 10 bases identical to TRBD2. V lost 0 bases to trimming and J lost 1 base; unmatched junction nucleotides: 7. This CDR3 comprises 17 residues. In germline, CDR1 is SGHRS, CDR2 YFSETQ. The DNA of the CDR3 is TGCGCCAGCAGCTTGGAGCCTAGCGGGAGCTTGTCCTACGAGCAGTACTTC. Protein sequence: CASSLEPSGSLSYEQYF.

The chain has TRBV5-5 and TRBJ2-1, with 10 positions matching TRBD2. CDR1 is SGHKS and CDR2 is YYEKEE in the germline V gene (reference sequence). The CDR3 has 16 residues. J lost 7 bases, V lost 3 bases, and 10 bases had no gene match. CDR3 DNA sequence: TGTGCCAGCAGCTCGCCAATAGCGGGAGGATGGAATGAGCAGTTCTTC. It translates to CASSSPIAGGWNEQFF.

This clonotype was observed at least ten times. The chain couples TRBV7-9 to TRBJ2-2; D ambiguous. The ends were cut back, 6 bases at V and 6 bases at J, with 11 bases in the middle. The CDR3 runs 13 residues. Germline V lookup: CDR1 SEHNR, CDR2 FQNEAQ (reference sequence). The CDR3 is CASRELGPGELFF. DNA for the CDR3: TGTGCCAGCAGGGAGCTTGGTCCCGGGGAGCTGTTTTTT.

This clonotype was found a few times. V usage is TRBV2 and J usage is TRBJ2-1; D is ambiguous. From germline, CDR1 is SNHLY and CDR2 FYNNEI. V dropped 7 bases and J dropped 3 bases, with 13 bases sitting between them. The CDR3 is 14 residues long. Here the CDR3 DNA reads TGTGCCAGCATCGCCCAGCTCGGCTACAATGAGCAGTTCTTC. Translation gives CASIAQLGYNEQFF.

CDR3 in amino acids: CASSLTGRGQGTYEQYF. DNA of the CDR3: TGTGCCAGCAGCTTAACAGGGCGGGGACAGGGGACCTACGAGCAGTACTTC. This rearrangement joins TRBV7-3 to TRBJ2-7; 10 nucleotides agree with TRBD1. This CDR3 contains 17 residues. In germline, CDR1 is SGHTA, CDR2 FQGTGA. Losses at the gene ends were 0 bases for V and 2 bases for J; bases not matched to a gene: 7.

This clonotype was recorded a few times. The chain carries TRBV6-2 or TRBV6-3 and TRBJ2-1, with 8 bases aligning to TRBD2. With 7 bases clipped from V and 4 bases from J, the junction kept 9 bases outside the gene matches. CDR1 is MNHEY and CDR2 is SVGEGT in the germline V gene. The CDR3 consists of 15 residues. The CDR3 DNA reads as TGTGCCAGCAATCCACTAGCGGCTACTTACAATGAGCAGTTCTTC. Encoded protein: CASNPLAATYNEQFF.

This clonotype appeared a few times. This chain links TRBV7-6 with TRBJ1-3; 7 bases map to TRBD1. The CDR3 has 15 amino acids. Per germline, CDR1 SGHVS and CDR2 FNYEAQ. Germline trimming cut 5 bases from V and 0 bases from J; bases unmatched to any gene: 4. This CDR3 is CASSLGGLSGNTIYF. The CDR3, as DNA: TGTGCCAGCAGCCTAGGGGGCCTCTCTGGAAACACCATATATTTT.